The 24 T cell receptor beta chains in this list originate from one sample, sequenced in a study of CD8+ T cells in alopecia areata. Treatment described: oral pan-JAK inhibitor, 5-10 mg twice daily. It was cDNA, reverse transcribed from extracted RNA, that served as the sequencing template. The repertoire was sequenced with immunoSEQ multiplex PCR; TCRdb's copy has only in-frame clones and lacks some. This sample has about 300,000 clones, with 55% to 70% found just once. This specimen was CD4+ T cells sorted from blood, taken at week 24, from a patient treated with tofacitinib. Receptors were obtained from a human donor with alopecia areata.

This sequence joins TRBV4-3 and TRBJ1-1, with D hard to call. The V gene lost 4 bases and the J gene lost 3 bases, with 9 bases spanning the gap. The CDR3 has 13 residues. The germline V gene has CDR1 LGHNA and CDR2 YSLEER. The CDR3 sequence: CASSLTVDTEAFF. The CDR3 DNA sequence: TGCGCCAGCAGCCTCACGGTTGACACTGAAGCTTTCTTT.

The sample holds a few counts of this clone. The chain uses TRBV29-1 and TRBJ2-3; 11 nucleotides align to TRBD1. V lost 1 base, J lost 2 bases, and 5 bases stayed unmatched. The germline CDR1 and CDR2 sequences are SQVTM and ANQGSEA. The CDR3 loop spans 16 amino acids. The CDR3 DNA reads TGCAGCGTTGAAGGGACAGGGGGCATTAACACAGATACGCAGTATTTT. Translation gives CSVEGTGGINTDTQYF.

V and J are TRBV2 and TRBJ1-2; D unresolved. Looked up from germline, CDR1 is SNHLY and CDR2 is FYNNEI. Between the trimmed V and J ends, which lost 3 bases and 7 bases, there was a span of 15 bases. This CDR3 has 14 residues. Written as DNA, the CDR3 is TGTGCCAGCAGTGAGGCCCAGGCGAAGAGTGGCTACACCTTC. This gives the protein CASSEAQAKSGYTF.

The V call is TRBV4-2, the J call TRBJ2-2, with D perhaps TRBD2 (6 bases). The ends were cut back, 4 bases at V and 7 bases at J, with 13 bases in the middle. The germline gives CDR1 LGHNA, CDR2 YNFKEQ. CDR3 length: 14 amino acids. This CDR3 is CASSPLAPDGELFF. The CDR3 bases are TGTGCCAGCAGCCCACTAGCTCCGGACGGGGAGCTGTTTTTT.

This chain joins TRBV7-2 and TRBJ2-1; no reliable D call. CDR3 length equals 15 residues. Trimming stripped 5 bases from V and 5 bases from J, with 16 bases between. CDR1 is SGHTA, CDR2 FQGNSA, per germline. Here the CDR3 DNA reads TGTGCCAGCAGCCCCCTTGGGCTCGCCCACAATGAGCAGTTCTTC. Protein: CASSPLGLAHNEQFF. The full variable domain, with the rest looked up from reference TRBV7-2 and TRBJ2-1, is GAGVSQSPSNKVTEKGKDVELRCDPISGHTALYWYRQSLGQGLEFLIYFQGNSAPDKSGLPSDRFSAERTGGSVSTLTIQRTQQEDSAVYLCASSPLGLAHNEQFFGPGTRLTVL.

This chain links TRBV25-1 with TRBJ2-1, with TRBD2 identical over 9 bases. CDR1 and CDR2 (germline): MGHDK, SYGVNS. After removal of 10 bases from V and 3 bases from J, the junction contained 7 bases not matched to a gene. The CDR3 totals 14 residues. The CDR3 loop is CATRGSGSYNEQFF. CDR3 DNA: TGTGCCACCCGAGGTAGCGGGAGCTACAATGAGCAGTTCTTC.

The V call is TRBV10-3, the J call TRBJ2-4, with D hard to call. V lost 8 bases and J lost 0, with 8 bases in between. CDR3 length: 13 residues. Germline V lookup: CDR1 ENHRY, CDR2 SYGVKD. The CDR3 protein is CAIAEIAKNIQYF. For the CDR3, the DNA is TGTGCCATCGCAGAGATAGCCAAAAACATTCAGTACTTC.

By sample fraction, this clone is medium-sized (0.01 to 0.1%). V usage is TRBV6-1 and J usage is TRBJ2-6; D call uncertain. V lost 3 bases and J lost 0, with 0 bases in between. Germline CDR1 MNHNS, CDR2 SASEGT. CDR3 size: 13 residues. The CDR3 bases are TGTGCCAGCAGTGACTCTGGGGCCAACGTCCTGACTTTC. It yields the protein CASSDSGANVLTF.

The chain is built from TRBV29-1 and TRBJ1-1; tentative D call: TRBD1 (5 bases). V lost 5 bases and J 0 bases, leaving 10 bases between the germline ends. CDR3 size: 13 residues. Germline V lookup: CDR1 SQVTM, CDR2 ANQGSEA. CDR3: CSVMDNLNTEAFF. The CDR3 DNA is TGCAGCGTTATGGACAACTTGAACACTGAAGCTTTCTTT. Variable domain in full (rest from reference TRBV29-1 and TRBJ1-1): SAVISQKPSRDICQRGTSLTIQCQVDSQVTMMFWYRQQPGQSLTLIATANQGSEATYESGFVIDKFPISRPNLTFSTLTVSNMSPEDSSIYLCSVMDNLNTEAFFGQGTRLTVV.

The chain has TRBV30 and TRBJ2-7, with D possibly TRBD1 on 7 matching bases. The CDR3 sequence is 14 residues long. Germline V CDR1 and CDR2: GTSNPN, SVGIG (reference sequence). Trimming shortened V by 3 bases and J by 4 bases, and 16 bases separated the two germline ends. The CDR3 DNA sequence: TGTGCCTGGAGCCCGCCAGGGGGGCGGTACGAGCAGTACTTC. It specifies CAWSPPGGRYEQYF.

This chain joins TRBV4-1 and TRBJ2-5; maybe TRBD1 (5 bases). CDR1 and CDR2 (germline): MGHRA, YSYEKL. V lost 0 bases and J lost 3, with 11 bases in between. The CDR3 has 15 amino acids. DNA for the CDR3: TGCGCCAGCAGCCAAGATCTAGGGGCCAAAGAGACCCAGTACTTC. This translates into CASSQDLGAKETQYF.

This clone turned up a few times. The chain joins TRBV7-9 to TRBJ1-1; D gene unclear. The CDR3 is 14 residues long. The V gene lost 2 bases and the J gene lost 1 base, with 8 bases spanning the gap. CDR1 is SEHNR and CDR2 is FQNEAQ in the germline V gene (reference sequence). The CDR3 bases are TGTGCCAGCAGCTTAAGGACGGGGAACACTGAAGCTTTCTTT. It specifies CASSLRTGNTEAFF. The whole variable domain, filled in from reference TRBV7-9 and TRBJ1-1, reads DTGVSQNPRHKITKRGQNVTFRCDPISEHNRLYWYRQTLGQGPEFLTYFQNEAQLEKSRLLSDRFSAERPKGSFSTLEIQRTEQGDSAMYLCASSLRTGNTEAFFGQGTRLTVV.

In its sample, this clone was seen a few times. This rearrangement joins TRBV29-1 to TRBJ2-5; 7 bases are shared with TRBD2. J was trimmed by 2 bases and V by 6 bases; bases with no gene match: 6. From germline, CDR1 is SQVTM and CDR2 ANQGSEA. The CDR3 runs 13 residues. The CDR3 region is CSVASSGQETQYF. The CDR3 DNA reads TGCAGCGTGGCGTCTAGCGGACAAGAGACCCAGTACTTC.

This clone has only one observation. The V call is TRBV27, the J call TRBJ2-5, with a weak D call TRBD1 (5 bases). Germline CDR1 MNHEY, CDR2 SMNVEV (reference sequence). The CDR3 is made up of 14 amino acids. V gave up 3 bases and J gave up 7 bases, with 15 bases separating them. CDR3 nucleotide sequence: TGTGCCAGCAGTTTCGACAGCCATGCAGGGACCCAGTACTTC. This sequence encodes CASSFDSHAGTQYF.

The chain employs TRBV20-1 and TRBJ1-2; D not resolved. The CDR3 covers 11 residues. Germline CDR1 reads DFQATT; CDR2 reads SNEGSKA (reference sequence). The V end lost 2 bases, the J end lost 1 base, and 2 bases lay between the germline ends. As DNA, the CDR3 is TGCAGTGCTAGATATAACTATGGCTACACCTTC. Its protein product is CSARYNYGYTF.

Only a few counts were recorded for this clone. The gene calls are TRBV7-9 and TRBJ2-7; no clear D gene. The germline gives CDR1 SEHNR, CDR2 FQNEAQ (reference sequence). V was pared by 10 bases and J by 2 bases, with 9 bases between. This CDR3 contains 11 residues. This chain's CDR3 is CATGPTYEQYF. CDR3 in DNA: TGTGCCACCGGGCCCACCTACGAGCAGTACTTC.

The chain recombines TRBV20-1 with TRBJ1-2; D is undetermined. Between the trimmed V and J ends, which lost 6 bases and 5 bases, there was a span of 10 bases. The V gene's germline CDR1 is DFQATT and CDR2 SNEGSKA (reference sequence). The CDR3 is made up of 11 amino acids. The CDR3 region is CSAPVGYGYTF. CDR3 DNA: TGCAGTGCCCCGGTGGGGTATGGCTACACCTTC.

The V gene is TRBV27, the J gene TRBJ2-3; D perhaps matches TRBD2 (6 bases). There are 15 residues in the CDR3. Germline assignment: CDR1 MNHEY and CDR2 SMNVEV (reference sequence). Trimming stripped 6 bases from V and 2 bases from J, with 15 bases between. The DNA of the CDR3 is TGTGCCAGCAGGGCCACTAGGAGGGCCACAGATACGCAGTATTTT. Amino acid sequence: CASRATRRATDTQYF.

V is TRBV10-3 and J is TRBJ1-5, with 8 bases aligning to TRBD1. This CDR3 comprises 13 residues. Trimming took 10 bases from V and 8 from J; bases not matched to a gene: 10. In germline, CDR1 is ENHRY, CDR2 SYGVKD. The CDR3 sequence: CATRQGMMEPQHF. The CDR3, as DNA: TGTGCCACCCGACAGGGGATGATGGAGCCCCAGCATTTT.

The rearrangement joins TRBV7-2 to TRBJ2-4, with TRBD2 matching over 13 bases. The germline V gene encodes CDR1 SGHTA and CDR2 FQGNSA. This CDR3 region has 16 residues. V lost 9 bases to trimming and J lost 1 base; unmatched junction nucleotides: 6. The CDR3 sequence is CARRTSGGYAKNIQYF. CDR3 nucleotides: TGTGCCAGGAGGACTAGCGGGGGATACGCCAAAAACATTCAGTACTTC.

The V call is TRBV5-1, the J call TRBJ1-2; perhaps TRBD1 as D (5 bases). This CDR3 is built from 15 residues. The ends were cut back, 3 bases at V and 5 bases at J, with 17 bases in the middle. Germline-derived CDR1 and CDR2 are SGHRS and YFSETQ. DNA for the CDR3: TGCGCCAGCAGCTCCTCAATCGACAGACGTTATGGCTACACCTTC. This translates into CASSSSIDRRYGYTF.

This clone was detected a few times. V gene TRBV9 combines with J gene TRBJ2-7; the match to TRBD1 covers 9 bases. The germline CDR1 and CDR2 sequences are SGDLS and YYNGEE. Trimming cost V 3 bases and J 2 bases; bases outside gene matches: 6. This CDR3 contains 15 residues. CDR3 sequence: CASSAGQGIAYEQYF. For the CDR3, the DNA is TGTGCCAGCAGCGCCGGACAGGGGATCGCCTACGAGCAGTACTTC.

The V gene is TRBV5-1, the J gene TRBJ1-6; 7 bases are shared with TRBD1. CDR3 length: 14 residues. V was clipped by 4 bases and J by 9 bases; unmatched bases: 7. Per germline, CDR1 SGHRS and CDR2 YFSETQ. CDR3 sequence (DNA): TGCGCCAGCAGCGGAGGGACAGTCCGTTCACCCCTCCACTTT. Amino acids: CASSGGTVRSPLHF.

This clone was counted only a few times. V gene TRBV4-1 combines with J gene TRBJ2-6; D gene ambiguous. The length of the CDR3 is 17 residues. V was pared by 1 base and J by 0 bases, with 10 bases between. Germline loops: CDR1 MGHRA, CDR2 YSYEKL. CDR3 sequence (DNA): TGCGCCAGCAGCCAAGGAGGTTCGGGCTCTGGGGCCAACGTCCTGACTTTC. Its translation is CASSQGGSGSGANVLTF.